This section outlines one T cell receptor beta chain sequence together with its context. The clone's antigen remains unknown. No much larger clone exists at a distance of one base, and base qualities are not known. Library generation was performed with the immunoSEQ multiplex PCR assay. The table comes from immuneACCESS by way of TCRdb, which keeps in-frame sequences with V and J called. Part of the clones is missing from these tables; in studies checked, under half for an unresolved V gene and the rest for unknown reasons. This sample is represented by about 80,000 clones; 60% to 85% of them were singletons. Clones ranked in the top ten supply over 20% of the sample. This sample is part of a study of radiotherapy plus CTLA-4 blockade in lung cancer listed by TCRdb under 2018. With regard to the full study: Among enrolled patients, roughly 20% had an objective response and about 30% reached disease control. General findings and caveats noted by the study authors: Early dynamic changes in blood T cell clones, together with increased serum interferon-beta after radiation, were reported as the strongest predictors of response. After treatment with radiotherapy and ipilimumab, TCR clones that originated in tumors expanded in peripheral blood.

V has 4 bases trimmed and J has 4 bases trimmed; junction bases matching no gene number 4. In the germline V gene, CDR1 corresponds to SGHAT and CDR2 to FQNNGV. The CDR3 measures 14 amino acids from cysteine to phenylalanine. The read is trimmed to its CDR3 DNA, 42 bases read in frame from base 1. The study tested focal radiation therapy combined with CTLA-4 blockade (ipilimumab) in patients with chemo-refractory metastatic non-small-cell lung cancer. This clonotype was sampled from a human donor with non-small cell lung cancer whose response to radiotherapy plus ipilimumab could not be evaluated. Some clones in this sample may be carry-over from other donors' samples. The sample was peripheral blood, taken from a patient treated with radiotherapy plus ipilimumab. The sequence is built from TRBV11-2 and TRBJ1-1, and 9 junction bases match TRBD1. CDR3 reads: CASSSRQGGTEAFF. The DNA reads TGTGCCAGCAGCTCCCGACAGGGGGGCACTGAAGCTTTCTTT.